The 32 T cell receptor beta chains below all came from one sample that was sequenced in a study of cytotoxic CD8 clonotypes in ibrutinib-treated CLL. Profiling relied on immunoSEQ multiplex PCR, and the TCRdb table lists in-frame clones only, not all of them. The profile covers 30,000 or so clones, with around 76% appearing a single time and roughly 50% taken by the ten largest. Sequenced material: PBMCs, taken after 36 months of ibrutinib treatment. All receptors derive from a human donor with chronic lymphocytic leukemia.

This chain joins TRBV2 and TRBJ1-1, with unresolved D. The CDR3 covers 12 residues. Germline CDR1 is SNHLY and CDR2 is FYNNEI. Trimming removed 8 bases at V and 0 bases at J, with 7 bases between. The CDR3 region is CASLSMNTEAFF. In nucleotides, the CDR3 is TGTGCCAGCTTATCTATGAACACTGAAGCTTTCTTT.

V and J are TRBV28 and TRBJ1-6; 7 positions match TRBD1. The length of the CDR3 is 14 residues. The V segment lost 6 bases and the J segment 10 bases; nucleotides outside the gene matches: 9. Germline loops: CDR1 MDHEN, CDR2 SYDVKM. The CDR3: CASRVQGPGSPLHF. The CDR3 DNA is TGTGCCAGCAGAGTACAGGGGCCAGGCTCACCCCTCCACTTT.

The CDR3 DNA is TGTGCCAGCAGCAAATGGACAGGACCAGGGGGAAACACCATATATTTT. It translates to CASSKWTGPGGNTIYF. The rearrangement uses TRBV5-6 and TRBJ1-3, with TRBD1 matching over 7 bases. Germline CDR1 is SGHDT and CDR2 is YYEEEE. J was trimmed by 4 bases and V by 4 bases; bases with no gene match: 11. The CDR3 is 16 residues long.

This sequence joins TRBV27 and TRBJ1-2; weak D call: TRBD1 (5 bases). Per germline, CDR1 MNHEY and CDR2 SMNVEV (reference sequence). The CDR3 consists of 14 residues. The ends were cut back, 2 bases at V and 4 bases at J, with 11 bases in the middle. This CDR3 reads CASSLGGGTYGYTF. The CDR3 region has the DNA TGTGCCAGCAGTTTAGGAGGCGGGACCTATGGCTACACCTTC.

This clone is labeled as large. CDR3 sequence: CASSYPGQGFTEAFF. CDR3 coding DNA: TGCGCCAGCAGCTATCCGGGACAGGGGTTCACTGAAGCTTTCTTT. This rearrangement joins TRBV10-2 to TRBJ1-1; 10 positions match TRBD1. Germline values: CDR1 WSHSY, CDR2 SAAADI. Losses at the gene ends were 6 bases for V and 4 bases for J; bases not matched to a gene: 8. The CDR3 runs 15 residues.

The CDR3 DNA sequence: TGTGCCAGTACTTCGCACCAGAACACTGAAGCTTTCTTT. It codes for CASTSHQNTEAFF. The chain uses TRBV19 and TRBJ1-1; D unclear. The CDR3 runs to 13 residues. Germline V CDR1 and CDR2: LNHDA, SQIVND (reference sequence). The V and J ends lost 7 bases and 1 base respectively, with 10 bases between them.

The chain links TRBV5-1 to TRBJ2-1, with a weak D call TRBD2 (6 bases). V was trimmed by 3 bases and J by 7 bases, leaving 17 bases between them. The germline V gene encodes CDR1 SGHRS and CDR2 YFSETQ. The CDR3 is made up of 15 amino acids. The CDR3 DNA reads as TGCGCCAGCAGCTCCGGGACGGGGGTGTGGAATGAGCAGTTCTTC. Amino acids: CASSSGTGVWNEQFF.

This sequence joins TRBV11-3 and TRBJ1-1; no firm D call. The CDR3 covers 13 residues. The V end was cut by 0 bases, the J end by 4 bases, with 6 bases between. Germline values: CDR1 SGHNT, CDR2 YENEEA. The CDR3 loop is CASSLESATEAFF. CDR3 in DNA: TGTGCCAGCAGCTTAGAATCGGCCACTGAAGCTTTCTTT.

The chain carries TRBV5-4 and TRBJ2-7; 8 nucleotides line up with TRBD1. Looked up from germline, CDR1 is SGHNT and CDR2 is YYREEE (reference sequence). The V and J ends lost 0 bases and 1 base, in that order; junction bases with no gene match: 3. There are 15 residues in the CDR3. The CDR3 here is CASSLGQGTSYEQYF. In DNA form, the CDR3 reads TGTGCCAGCAGCTTGGGACAGGGGACATCCTACGAGCAGTACTTC.

V is TRBV10-3 and J is TRBJ2-3; TRBD2 aligns across 11 bases. Germline CDR1 is ENHRY and CDR2 is SYGVKD. The CDR3 consists of 18 residues. V was pared by 3 bases and J by 5 bases, with 13 bases of the junction left unmatched. The CDR3 coding sequence is TGTGCCATCAGTGATATCCCCTTGACTAGCGGGGCGGGAGATACGCAGTATTTT. This encodes CAISDIPLTSGAGDTQYF.

J is TRBJ1-1 and V is TRBV13; unclear D gene. Germline V gene data show CDR1 as PRHDT and CDR2 as FYEKMQ (reference sequence). Trimming stripped 5 bases from V and 6 bases from J, with 16 bases between. The CDR3 loop spans 14 amino acids. The CDR3: CASSLEGGSAEAFF. CDR3 nucleotide sequence: TGTGCCAGCAGCCTCGAAGGTGGGTCGGCTGAAGCTTTCTTT. Full variable domain (outside the CDR3, taken from reference TRBV13 and TRBJ1-1): AAGVIQSPRHLIKEKRETATLKCYPIPRHDTVYWYQQGPGQDPQFLISFYEKMQSDKGSIPDRFSAQQFSDYHSELNMSSLELGDSALYFCASSLEGGSAEAFFGQGTRLTVV.

The chain joins TRBV5-4 to TRBJ1-3; a possible D gene is TRBD1 (5 bases). CDR1 is SGHNT and CDR2 is YYREEE in the germline V gene (reference sequence). V was trimmed by 3 bases and J by 0 bases, leaving 10 bases between them. CDR3 size: 15 residues. In DNA, the CDR3 is TGTGCCAGCAGCTGGGACCGAAGCTCTGGAAACACCATATATTTT. Protein product: CASSWDRSSGNTIYF.

V gene TRBV19 combines with J gene TRBJ2-1; 7 bases map to TRBD2. Germline assignment: CDR1 LNHDA and CDR2 SQIVND (reference sequence). The junction had 6 bases not matched to a gene; V was cut back by 6 bases and J by 1 base. The CDR3 contains 15 residues. CDR3 nucleotides: TGTGCCAGTAGACGGGGAGGGTCATCCTACAATGAGCAGTTCTTC. It translates to CASRRGGSSYNEQFF.

This clone was observed a handful of times. The genes are TRBV29-1 and TRBJ1-2; 7 bases fit TRBD1. CDR3 length equals 13 residues. V shed 5 bases and J 0 bases; nucleotides not matched to a gene: 3. Germline values: CDR1 SQVTM, CDR2 ANQGSEA. The CDR3 sequence: CSVPGQANYGYTF. The CDR3 coding sequence is TGCAGCGTTCCCGGACAGGCTAACTATGGCTACACCTTC.

This clone has just a few counts. This chain uses TRBV2 with TRBJ1-5; a weak D match, TRBD1 (6 bases). Germline assignment: CDR1 SNHLY and CDR2 FYNNEI. This CDR3 is built from 15 residues. V dropped 4 bases and J dropped 2 bases, with 12 bases sitting between them. The CDR3 nucleotides read TGTGCCAGCAGTGTTACAGGGTTCGGCAATCAGCCCCAGCATTTT. Amino acids: CASSVTGFGNQPQHF.

The V gene is TRBV19, the J gene TRBJ1-6; 7 nucleotides agree with TRBD1. V was pared by 2 bases and J by 7 bases, with 11 bases of the junction left unmatched. The CDR3 is 17 amino acids. The germline V gene encodes CDR1 LNHDA and CDR2 SQIVND (reference sequence). The CDR3 sequence is CASSIQSLGQRNSPLHF. The CDR3, as DNA: TGTGCCAGTAGTATACAGAGTTTGGGACAGAGGAATTCACCCCTCCACTTT.

The chain uses TRBV11-2 and TRBJ1-1, with 7 nucleotides matching TRBD1. J lost 3 bases, V lost 2 bases, and 15 bases had no gene match. This CDR3 is 18 amino acids long. Germline CDR1 and CDR2: SGHAT and FQNNGV. The CDR3 loop reads CASSLSVPRGWMDTEAFF. DNA of the CDR3: TGTGCCAGCAGCTTATCCGTCCCCAGGGGGTGGATGGACACTGAAGCTTTCTTT.

V gene TRBV7-9 combines with J gene TRBJ2-7, with TRBD1 matching over 7 bases. J lost 1 base, V lost 5 bases, and 2 bases had no gene match. This CDR3 is built from 13 residues. The germline V gene encodes CDR1 SEHNR and CDR2 FQNEAQ (reference sequence). The chain's CDR3 is CASSPGQSYEQYF. DNA of the CDR3: TGTGCCAGCAGCCCGGGACAGTCCTACGAGCAGTACTTC.

The rearrangement joins TRBV2 to TRBJ1-6; no clear D. V shed 7 bases and J shed 4 bases, with 11 bases lying between them. The V gene's germline CDR1 is SNHLY and CDR2 FYNNEI. CDR3 length: 14 residues. The CDR3 sequence: CASNIGDYNSPLHF. DNA of the CDR3: TGTGCCAGCAACATTGGGGATTATAATTCACCCCTCCACTTT.

The rearrangement links TRBV19 to TRBJ1-1; 7 bases are a match to TRBD1. The V segment lost 8 bases and the J segment 5 bases; nucleotides outside the gene matches: 11. Per germline, CDR1 LNHDA and CDR2 SQIVND (reference sequence). The CDR3 sequence is 14 residues long. The CDR3 loop is CASRSRDRETEAFF. CDR3 coding DNA: TGTGCCAGTCGATCCCGTGACAGGGAGACTGAAGCTTTCTTT.

The rearrangement joins TRBV19 to TRBJ2-1; 8 bases map to TRBD2. The V gene end was trimmed by 5 bases and the J gene end by 5 bases; junction bases not matched to a gene: 5. This CDR3 comprises 14 residues. Germline CDR1 reads LNHDA; CDR2 reads SQIVND (reference sequence). The CDR3 is CASSAGGADNEQFF. The DNA for the CDR3 is TGTGCCAGTAGTGCCGGGGGGGCGGACAATGAGCAGTTCTTC.

V and J are TRBV2 and TRBJ2-7, with 12 bases identical to TRBD2. CDR3 length equals 14 residues. J was trimmed by 1 base and V by 5 bases; bases with no gene match: 0. The germline CDR1 and CDR2 sequences are SNHLY and FYNNEI. The CDR3 loop is CASSTSGGSYEQYF. CDR3 coding DNA: TGTGCCAGCAGTACTAGCGGGGGGTCCTACGAGCAGTACTTC.

This clone was seen only once. The V call is TRBV7-8, the J call TRBJ2-5, with 7 bases lining up with TRBD1. There are 17 residues in the CDR3. Germline V gene data show CDR1 as SGHVS and CDR2 as FQNEAQ. V dropped 1 base and J dropped 1; count of bases not matched to a gene: 9. The CDR3 here is CASSLGVPSGGQETQYF. The CDR3 nucleotides are TGTGCCAGCAGCTTAGGGGTCCCCTCAGGGGGCCAAGAGACCCAGTACTTC.

This clone was observed at least ten times. The rearrangement joins TRBV11-2 to TRBJ2-7; 9 nucleotides align to TRBD1. This CDR3 is built from 14 residues. The V gene's germline CDR1 is SGHAT and CDR2 FQNNGV. The trim removed 3 bases at V and 1 base at J, leaving 1 base unmatched. The CDR3 protein is CASSFGTGSYEQYF. Here the CDR3 DNA reads TGTGCCAGCAGCTTCGGGACAGGGTCCTACGAGCAGTACTTC.

The V call is TRBV27, the J call TRBJ1-1, with D unresolved. There are 14 residues in the CDR3. Germline V gene lookup returns CDR1 MNHEY and CDR2 SMNVEV (reference sequence). The V gene lost 7 bases and the J gene lost 2 bases, with 14 bases spanning the gap. CDR3 amino acids: CASILQVGNTEAFF. The DNA for the CDR3 is TGTGCCAGCATTCTTCAGGTTGGAAACACTGAAGCTTTCTTT.

The chain links TRBV6-5 to TRBJ1-3, with 8 nucleotides matching TRBD1. Germline trimming cut 5 bases from V and 4 bases from J; bases unmatched to any gene: 7. CDR3 size: 15 residues. Germline CDR1 MNHEY, CDR2 SVGAGI. CDR3 DNA sequence: TGTGCCAGCAGTAAAGGACAGGGACGAGGAAACACCATATATTTT. It translates to CASSKGQGRGNTIYF.

The CDR3 region is CASSYSGTEAFF. CDR3 sequence (DNA): TGTGCCAGCAGCTACTCGGGCACTGAAGCTTTCTTT. The gene calls are TRBV7-2 and TRBJ1-1, with D hard to call. V lost 4 bases to trimming and J lost 4 bases, with 7 bases between them. The length of the CDR3 is 12 residues. CDR1 and CDR2 (germline): SGHTA, FQGNSA.

The genes are TRBV29-1 and TRBJ1-5, with D unresolved. V was cut by 0 bases and J by 6 bases, with 9 bases left in between. Looked up from germline, CDR1 is SQVTM and CDR2 is ANQGSEA. CDR3 length: 13 amino acids. CDR3 DNA: TGCAGCGTTGAAGATTCCGTGGGTCAGCCCCAGCATTTT. It encodes CSVEDSVGQPQHF. Complete variable domain (other parts from reference TRBV29-1 and TRBJ1-5): SAVISQKPSRDICQRGTSLTIQCQVDSQVTMMFWYRQQPGQSLTLIATANQGSEATYESGFVIDKFPISRPNLTFSTLTVSNMSPEDSSIYLCSVEDSVGQPQHFGDGTRLSIL.

This clone was seen a few times. This sequence joins TRBV18 and TRBJ2-3, with D perhaps matching TRBD1 (5 bases). The CDR3 has 15 residues. Germline V gene data show CDR1 as KGHSH and CDR2 as LQKENI. Trimming took off 2 bases at V and 5 bases at J, with 14 bases between the two ends. The CDR3 DNA reads TGTGCCAGCTCACCAGACAGTAGTTCCGGAGATACGCAGTATTTT. Its translation: CASSPDSSSGDTQYF.

This chain connects TRBV7-9 to TRBJ2-7, with no clear D. The CDR3 is made up of 12 amino acids. Germline V gene data show CDR1 as SEHNR and CDR2 as FQNEAQ (reference sequence). Between the trimmed V and J ends, which lost 5 bases and 7 bases, there was a span of 12 bases. The chain's CDR3 is CASSRLRDEQYF. CDR3 nucleotides: TGTGCCAGCAGCCGCCTCCGTGATGAGCAGTACTTC.

CDR3 DNA sequence: TGTGCCAGCAGCTTAGCGGGACTAGCACGCTCCTACGAGCAGTACTTC. It is translated as CASSLAGLARSYEQYF. The rearrangement links TRBV7-9 to TRBJ2-7; 9 bases line up with TRBD2. The junction had 3 bases not matched to a gene; V was cut back by 0 bases and J by 0 bases. This CDR3 has 16 residues. CDR1 is SEHNR, CDR2 FQNEAQ, per germline (reference sequence).

This chain uses TRBV7-8 with TRBJ2-3; either TRBD1 or TRBD2 may fit D (6 bases each). The germline V and J ends were trimmed by 0 bases and 4 bases, with 11 bases remaining between them. Germline V CDR1 and CDR2: SGHVS, FQNEAQ. This CDR3 is built from 15 residues. Written as DNA, the CDR3 is TGTGCCAGCAGCTTAGCGGGGGCGGGGTCAGATACGCAGTATTTT. Protein product: CASSLAGAGSDTQYF.